What follows is one T cell receptor beta chain and its context. The CDR3 has 13 residues. The germline V gene has CDR1 SGHRS and CDR2 YFSETQ. V was clipped by 0 bases and J by 13 bases, with 13 bases between them. This record comes from a study of blood T cell repertoires in COVID-19. Clones were read by immunoSEQ multiplex PCR, and TCRdb kept only the in-frame ones, dropping some. The data hold about 250,000 clones, with 86% observed a single time. This rearrangement joins TRBV5-1 to TRBJ1-4, with a weak D call TRBD1 (6 bases). The TCR originated in a woman aged 55-69 years who had recovered from COVID-19. Sequences were obtained from peripheral blood. The DNA of the CDR3 is TGCGCCAGCAGCTTGGTCCCACAGGGTGGACTGTTTTTT. Protein: CASSLVPQGGLFF.